This entry lists 3 T cell receptor beta chains sequenced from one sample in a study of blood T cell repertoires in COVID-19. Libraries were prepared by immunoSEQ multiplex PCR; TCRdb keeps only in-frame clonotypes and omits some of them. The data hold some 260,000 clones, with 88% observed a single time. The sequenced material came from peripheral blood. Every receptor here comes from a human donor in a cohort sampled during active COVID-19.

This chain links TRBV29-1 with TRBJ1-4, with 8 bases identical to TRBD1. CDR1 and CDR2 (germline): SQVTM, ANQGSEA. The CDR3 totals 15 residues. V dropped 5 bases and J dropped 8; count of bases not matched to a gene: 13. Here the CDR3 reads CSVTRTTGVGEKLFF. The CDR3 bases are TGCAGCGTTACCCGTACGACAGGGGTAGGGGAAAAACTGTTTTTT.

This clone was detected once. The chain couples TRBV6-1 to TRBJ2-3, with D possibly being TRBD1 (5 bases). CDR3 length: 14 residues. Germline CDR1 reads MNHNS; CDR2 reads SASEGT. V lost 2 bases to trimming and J lost 5 bases, with 11 bases between them. CDR3 amino acids: CASSENTGLDTQYF. CDR3 coding DNA: TGTGCCAGCAGTGAAAACACAGGCTTAGATACGCAGTATTTT.

The chain is built from TRBV7-9 and TRBJ2-2; D may be TRBD1 (6 bases). Germline assignment: CDR1 SEHNR and CDR2 FQNEAQ (reference sequence). CDR3 length equals 17 residues. V lost 8 bases to trimming and J lost 3 bases, with 22 bases between them. CDR3 DNA sequence: TGTGCCAGCTCCCAACCATTACAGGGCGTGGACACCGGGGAGCTGTTTTTT. It yields the protein CASSQPLQGVDTGELFF.